The present TCR beta chain was sequenced within a study of T-cell memory formation after mild COVID-19. At the level of the study: TCR clusters were mostly donor specific. Study-wide findings and caveats: Mostly located in CM and EM were contracting CD4+ clones, with contracting CD8+ clones located in EMRA. Researchers could not confirm that second-wave clones peaking on day 37 targeted SARS-CoV-2. Later expanders leaned toward CD4+, whereas clones contracting from day 15 to 85 were balanced CD4/CD8.

CDR1 MGHRA and CDR2 YSYEKL come from the germline V gene. V was trimmed by 1 base and J by 6 bases, leaving 9 bases between them. The CDR3 spans 13 residues. In the case of this clonotype: Its antigen remains unknown.

TCRdb recomputed calls from the 5' RACE reads with MiXCR, one row per CDR3 protein. The sample records tens of thousands of distinct CDR3 sequences, around 25% being singletons. The gene calls are TRBV4-1 and TRBJ1-2; D unclear. Input material: PBMCs or a T cell subset sorted from them (not recorded which). The receptor was isolated from a man between 18 and 35 years old who had mild COVID-19 (a few samples of this study predate the infection). Cell type and time point are not known. In DNA form, the CDR3 reads TGCGCCAGCAGCCAAGGAAGGAGGGATGGCTACACCTTC. Its protein product is CASSQGRRDGYTF.